The 25 T cell receptor beta chains presented below share a single source sample, sequenced in a study of tissue T cells after allogeneic stem cell transplantation. This research-autopsy study prospectively enrolled adult allogeneic hematopoietic cell transplant recipients with steroid-refractory graft-versus-host disease. Here immunoSEQ multiplex PCR was the method, and the copy in TCRdb shows in-frame clones only, minus some. The top ten clones hold 7.5% to 10% of a sample with around 1,800 clones, about four fifths of them seen once. Sequencing used stomach tissue, obtained at autopsy. The receptor source for this set is a male patient older than 55 with steroid-refractory graft-versus-host disease after an allogeneic stem cell transplant. The T cells may partly be graft donor cells.

The chain joins TRBV7-2 to TRBJ1-5; 8 bases line up with TRBD1. Germline V gene lookup returns CDR1 SGHTA and CDR2 FQGNSA. CDR3 size: 16 residues. The V segment lost 5 bases and the J segment 2 bases; nucleotides outside the gene matches: 8. CDR3: CASSKDRGNGNQPQHF. The CDR3 region has the DNA TGTGCCAGCAGCAAAGACAGGGGTAACGGCAATCAGCCCCAGCATTTT. Together with reference TRBV7-2 and TRBJ1-5, the CDR3 gives the full variable domain: GAGVSQSPSNKVTEKGKDVELRCDPISGHTALYWYRQSLGQGLEFLIYFQGNSAPDKSGLPSDRFSAERTGGSVSTLTIQRTQQEDSAVYLCASSKDRGNGNQPQHFGDGTRLSIL.

This chain uses TRBV7-2 with TRBJ2-5, with 9 positions matching TRBD2. Germline lookup yields CDR1 SGHTA and CDR2 FQGNSA. V gave up 5 bases and J gave up 5 bases; unmatched junction bases: 9. This CDR3 has 15 amino acids. CDR3: CASSLGGGGMETQYF. The DNA of the CDR3 is TGTGCCAGCAGCCTCGGCGGGGGGGGTATGGAGACCCAGTACTTC.

This chain links TRBV6-4 with TRBJ2-3; 8 bases match TRBD2. CDR1 MRHNA and CDR2 SNTAGT come from the germline V gene. CDR3 length equals 15 residues. The J segment lost 1 base and the V segment lost 0 bases, leaving 0 bases of the junction unmatched. Here the CDR3 DNA reads TGTGCCAGCAGTGACTCTAGCGGGGGCACAGATACGCAGTATTTT. It yields the protein CASSDSSGGTDTQYF.

The V and J genes are TRBV4-2 and TRBJ2-5; TRBD1 aligns across 7 bases. Germline loops: CDR1 LGHNA, CDR2 YNFKEQ. Trimming cost V 1 base and J 3 bases; bases outside gene matches: 5. The CDR3 extends over 15 amino acids. The CDR3 is CASSQVRGSKETQYF. CDR3 nucleotides: TGTGCCAGCAGCCAAGTCAGGGGGTCTAAAGAGACCCAGTACTTC.

V usage is TRBV3-1 (or the pseudogene TRBV3-2) and J usage is TRBJ1-1; possible D gene TRBD1, 5 bases. The CDR3 has 14 residues. Germline CDR1 and CDR2: LGHDT and YNNKEL (reference sequence). Between the trimmed V and J ends, which lost 5 bases and 4 bases, there was a span of 14 bases. The CDR3 DNA reads TGTGCCAGCAGCTATCAGGGATTTGGCACTGAAGCTTTCTTT. Translating gives CASSYQGFGTEAFF.

The chain couples TRBV5-5 to TRBJ1-2; D unclear. Trimming left V 0 bases short and J 3 bases short, with 6 bases between. Germline V gene data show CDR1 as SGHKS and CDR2 as YYEKEE (reference sequence). The CDR3 contains 13 residues. The CDR3 is CASSLGTDYGYTF. CDR3 sequence (DNA): TGTGCCAGCAGCTTGGGTACAGACTATGGCTACACCTTC.

Of note for this clone: The junction departs from the called germline gene at one end, perhaps through a read error. CDR3 sequence: CASSYREKTYF. The CDR3 nucleotides read TGTGCCAGCAGTTACCGTGAGAAAACTTACTTC. V usage is TRBV6-5 and J usage is TRBJ1-2; D call uncertain. The CDR3 has 11 amino acids. CDR1 is MNHEY and CDR2 is SVGAGI in the germline V gene.

The chain links TRBV24-1 to TRBJ2-1, with 9 bases lining up with TRBD1. J gave up 8 bases and V 5 bases, and 9 bases lay outside the gene matches. Germline assignment: CDR1 KGHDR and CDR2 SFDVKD. This CDR3 is 15 amino acids long. The CDR3 sequence is CATSGSGTGIHEQFF. The CDR3 region has the DNA TGTGCCACCAGTGGATCCGGGACAGGGATCCATGAGCAGTTCTTC.

The V gene is TRBV5-5, the J gene TRBJ1-1; D may be TRBD1 (5 bases). CDR1 SGHKS and CDR2 YYEKEE come from the germline V gene (reference sequence). Between the trimmed V and J ends, which lost 4 bases and 2 bases, there was a span of 9 bases. This CDR3 spans 13 amino acids. CDR3 nucleotides: TGTGCCAGCAGCAGGGGACCAAACACTGAAGCTTTCTTT. Translating it yields CASSRGPNTEAFF.

Comments on this clone: The germline gene is not matched at one end of the junction; a read error may be the cause. The rearrangement uses TRBV5-1 and TRBJ2-1; D is possibly TRBD1 or TRBD2 (5 bases each). CDR1 and CDR2 from the germline V gene are SGHRS and YFSETQ. The CDR3 is 13 amino acids. This chain's CDR3 is CASSLAAQVEGIF. CDR3 coding DNA: TGCGCCAGCAGCTTGGCCGCCCAGGTCGAGGGGATCTTC.

The V gene is TRBV5-1, the J gene TRBJ2-7; D perhaps matches TRBD2 (5 bases). Trimming took 7 bases from V and 0 from J, leaving 11 bases between them. Germline CDR1 and CDR2: SGHRS and YFSETQ. The CDR3 extends over 13 amino acids. The DNA of the CDR3 is TGCGCCAGCGGCGGAGGCAACTCCTACGAGCAGTACTTC. It is translated as CASGGGNSYEQYF.

The chain links TRBV5-1 to TRBJ2-3, with 9 bases fitting TRBD2. Germline loops: CDR1 SGHRS, CDR2 YFSETQ. The CDR3 length is 16 residues. V was pared by 2 bases and J by 2 bases, with 6 bases of the junction left unmatched. The CDR3 DNA sequence: TGCGCCAGCAGCTTTCGGACTAGCGTAGTCACAGATACGCAGTATTTT. Its protein is CASSFRTSVVTDTQYF.

This clone occurred a few times. The chain couples TRBV28 to TRBJ1-1; TRBD1 matches 7 bases. The CDR3 is 14 amino acids. With 8 bases clipped from V and 4 bases from J, the junction kept 10 bases outside the gene matches. Germline lookup yields CDR1 MDHEN and CDR2 SYDVKM. CDR3 region: CASRPTGDVTEAFF. CDR3 DNA: TGTGCCAGCCGACCAACAGGGGATGTCACTGAAGCTTTCTTT.

V and J are TRBV10-3 and TRBJ1-2; a possible D gene is TRBD1 (5 bases). The ends were cut back, 3 bases at V and 6 bases at J, with 8 bases in the middle. Germline values: CDR1 ENHRY, CDR2 SYGVKD. The CDR3 covers 12 residues. The CDR3: CAISEWGDGYTF. Here the CDR3 DNA reads TGTGCCATCAGTGAATGGGGGGATGGCTACACCTTC.

CDR3 nucleotides: TGTGCCAGCAGTCAGTTACAGGGTAACACTGAAGCTTTCTTT. It encodes CASSQLQGNTEAFF. The genes are TRBV3-1 (or the pseudogene TRBV3-2) and TRBJ1-1; D might be TRBD1 (6 bases). Germline assignment: CDR1 LGHDT and CDR2 YNNKEL (reference sequence). This CDR3 is built from 14 residues. V dropped 6 bases and J dropped 2 bases, with 13 bases sitting between them.

The chain couples TRBV6-5 to TRBJ2-5, with 9 bases that match TRBD2. With V trimmed by 6 bases and J by 2 bases, 7 bases remained unmatched. Germline V gives CDR1 MNHEY, CDR2 SVGAGI. The CDR3 is 15 residues long. CDR3 in DNA: TGTGCCAGCAGACGAAGCGGGGGGACTCAAGAGACCCAGTACTTC. Protein sequence: CASRRSGGTQETQYF.

The V gene is TRBV5-1, the J gene TRBJ1-1; D uncertain. Trimming stripped 4 bases from V and 1 base from J, with 8 bases between. CDR1 and CDR2 from the germline V gene are SGHRS and YFSETQ. This CDR3 is 13 amino acids long. The CDR3 loop reads CASSLDQNTEAFF. As DNA, the CDR3 is TGCGCCAGCAGCCTTGACCAGAACACTGAAGCTTTCTTT.

The genes are TRBV28 and TRBJ1-1; a weak D match, TRBD1 (6 bases). Per the germline V gene, CDR1 is MDHEN and CDR2 is SYDVKM. Trimming removed 6 bases at V and 7 bases at J, with 18 bases between. The CDR3 sequence is 14 residues long. The CDR3 loop is CASSEQGKQSEAFF. DNA of the CDR3: TGTGCCAGCAGCGAACAGGGAAAGCAAAGTGAAGCTTTCTTT.

This clone has just one count. This sequence joins TRBV5-1 and TRBJ1-1, with 7 bases identical to TRBD1. Germline V gene sequence: CDR1 SGHRS, CDR2 YFSETQ. The CDR3 is made up of 16 amino acids. The trim removed 0 bases at V and 6 bases at J, leaving 11 bases unmatched. Here the CDR3 reads CASSLDLRQGKSEAFF. For the CDR3, the DNA is TGCGCCAGCAGCTTGGATCTAAGACAGGGTAAATCTGAAGCTTTCTTT. Filled out from reference TRBV5-1 and TRBJ1-1, the complete variable domain reads KAGVTQTPRYLIKTRGQQVTLSCSPISGHRSVSWYQQTPGQGLQFLFEYFSETQRNKGNFPGRFSGRQFSNSRSEMNVSTLELGDSALYLCASSLDLRQGKSEAFFGQGTRLTVV.

The CDR3 DNA is TGTGCCAGCAGAATAACTCCCTTCGTCCATGGCTACACCTTC. Protein: CASRITPFVHGYTF. The chain is built from TRBV2 and TRBJ1-2, with unresolved D. Trimming took off 6 bases at V and 6 bases at J, with 17 bases between the two ends. This CDR3 comprises 14 residues. CDR1 SNHLY and CDR2 FYNNEI come from the germline V gene.

The chain links TRBV6-1 to TRBJ1-1; D is uncertain. Per germline, CDR1 MNHNS and CDR2 SASEGT. This CDR3 has 16 residues. Trimming removed 2 bases from V and 5 bases from J, with 18 bases in between. This CDR3 reads CASSEPLVSSGTEAFF. In nucleotides, the CDR3 is TGTGCCAGCAGTGAACCCTTAGTCAGCTCGGGGACTGAAGCTTTCTTT.

The CDR3 here is CATSRERGGGRRNTIYF. CDR3 DNA sequence: TGTGCCACCAGCAGAGAAAGAGGGGGAGGGCGTCGAAACACCATATATTTT. This rearrangement joins TRBV15 to TRBJ1-3; D is possibly TRBD1 (6 bases). The CDR3 is 17 residues long. Looked up from germline, CDR1 is LNHNV and CDR2 is YYDKDF (reference sequence). The V and J ends lost 0 bases and 5 bases respectively, with 17 bases between them.

This chain uses TRBV19 with TRBJ1-5, with TRBD1 identical over 8 bases. V lost 3 bases, J lost 5 bases, and 6 bases stayed unmatched. The length of the CDR3 is 15 residues. Germline loops: CDR1 LNHDA, CDR2 SQIVND (reference sequence). The CDR3 protein is CASSMEGQAHQPQHF. CDR3 in DNA: TGTGCCAGTAGTATGGAGGGACAGGCCCATCAGCCCCAGCATTTT.

This chain joins TRBV19 and TRBJ1-5; D is undetermined. This CDR3 is built from 13 residues. V gave up 7 bases and J gave up 5 bases, with 12 bases separating them. Germline lookup yields CDR1 LNHDA and CDR2 SQIVND (reference sequence). The CDR3 protein is CASNNREYQPQHF. CDR3 sequence (DNA): TGTGCCAGTAACAACAGAGAATATCAGCCCCAGCATTTT.

The chain has TRBV27 and TRBJ1-4; D not certain. CDR1 is MNHEY, CDR2 SMNVEV, per germline (reference sequence). The CDR3 has 15 amino acids. Trimming pared 5 bases from V and 0 bases from J, leaving 10 bases between. The chain's CDR3 is CASSPSVTTNEKLFF. The DNA of the CDR3 is TGTGCCAGCAGTCCATCAGTTACAACTAATGAAAAACTGTTTTTT.